The 18 T cell receptor beta chains below all came from one sample that was sequenced in a study of OX40 agonist ivuxolimab in advanced cancers. Method: immunoSEQ multiplex PCR; TCRdb's copy keeps in-frame clones and lacks some. The sample lists under 20,000 clones, approximately 78% occurring once. Sequenced material: CD4+ or CD8+ T cells sorted from blood, taken in a trial of the OX40 agonist ivuxolimab. These receptors all stem from an adult with an advanced solid tumor such as melanoma, head and neck, liver or kidney cancer.

This rearrangement joins TRBV2 to TRBJ2-7; D is uncertain. The germline V and J ends were trimmed by 2 bases and 6 bases, with 14 bases remaining between them. Germline-derived CDR1 and CDR2 are SNHLY and FYNNEI. This CDR3 spans 14 amino acids. The CDR3 DNA reads TGTGCCAGCAGTGAACTCCAGGACGTATCCGAGCAGTACTTC. Its protein is CASSELQDVSEQYF. The full variable domain, completed using reference TRBV2 and TRBJ2-7, is EPEVTQTPSHQVTQMGQEVILRCVPISNHLYFYWYRQILGQKVEFLVSFYNNEISEKSEIFDDQFSVERPDGSNFTLKIRSTKLEDSAMYFCASSELQDVSEQYFGPGTRLTVT.

This chain connects TRBV13 to TRBJ2-1; D gene uncertain. Trimming left V 5 bases short and J 1 base short, with 30 bases between. This CDR3 has 21 amino acids. Germline CDR1 reads PRHDT; CDR2 reads FYEKMQ (reference sequence). CDR3 loop: CASSDFPGQTLPRRSYNEQFF. CDR3 coding DNA: TGTGCCAGCAGCGACTTCCCCGGGCAGACACTCCCCCGACGGTCCTACAATGAGCAGTTCTTC.

The genes are TRBV7-8 and TRBJ2-7; D unclear. Germline V gives CDR1 SGHVS, CDR2 FQNEAQ. Trimming removed 0 bases at V and 0 bases at J, with 12 bases between. This CDR3 is built from 16 residues. This chain's CDR3 is CASSLAVARSSYEQYF. In DNA, the CDR3 is TGTGCCAGCAGCTTAGCGGTGGCACGGAGCTCCTACGAGCAGTACTTC.

This rearrangement joins TRBV5-4 to TRBJ2-3; 8 bases align to TRBD1. V was pared by 4 bases and J by 6 bases, with 10 bases of the junction left unmatched. CDR3 size: 15 residues. CDR1 SGHNT and CDR2 YYREEE come from the germline V gene (reference sequence). CDR3 protein: CASSPGQGSSDTQYF. As DNA, the CDR3 is TGTGCCAGCAGCCCCGGACAGGGCTCGTCTGATACGCAGTATTTT.

The rearrangement joins TRBV7-3 to TRBJ2-7; TRBD1 agrees at 8 bases. Germline lookup yields CDR1 SGHTA and CDR2 FQGTGA. This CDR3 has 12 amino acids. The ends lost 8 bases at V and 6 bases at J; junction bases unmatched: 6. Written as DNA, the CDR3 is TGTGCCAGCTACTCAGGGGGCCTCGAGCAGTACTTC. This gives the protein CASYSGGLEQYF.

By share, this clone ranks as medium-sized (0.01 to 0.1%). Other DNA sequences in this specimen translate into the identical CDR3. This chain links TRBV9 with TRBJ2-3; D is undetermined. This CDR3 has 13 residues. Trimming pared 0 bases from V and 0 bases from J, leaving 2 bases between. Germline CDR1 and CDR2: SGDLS and YYNGEE. CDR3 sequence: CASSVGSTDTQYF. The CDR3 DNA reads TGTGCCAGCAGCGTAGGTAGCACAGATACGCAGTATTTT.

The gene calls are TRBV5-8 and TRBJ2-7; D gene unclear. This CDR3 has 13 residues. Germline CDR1 is SGHTS and CDR2 is YDEGEE. V lost 1 base and J lost 1, with 6 bases in between. The CDR3 DNA reads as TGTGCCAGCAGCTTGTGGGGATCCTACGAGCAGTACTTC. Amino acid sequence: CASSLWGSYEQYF.

This clone is medium-sized. The J gene is TRBJ2-7, the V gene TRBV7-8; unclear D gene. This CDR3 spans 11 amino acids. Trimming took off 4 bases at V and 7 bases at J, with 8 bases between the two ends. Per the germline V gene, CDR1 is SGHVS and CDR2 is FQNEAQ. CDR3 amino acids: CASSSSGEQYF. DNA for the CDR3: TGTGCCAGCAGCTCCTCTGGAGAGCAGTACTTC. The complete variable domain, with remaining parts taken from reference TRBV7-8 and TRBJ2-7, reads GAGVSQSPRYKVAKRGQDVALRCDPISGHVSLFWYQQALGQGPEFLTYFQNEAQLDKSGLPSDRFFAERPEGSVSTLKIQRTQQEDSAVYLCASSSSGEQYFGPGTRLTVT.

The chain combines TRBV5-4 with TRBJ2-7, with 8 bases fitting TRBD2. In germline, CDR1 is SGHNT, CDR2 YYREEE (reference sequence). Losses at the gene ends were 3 bases for V and 4 bases for J; bases not matched to a gene: 6. The CDR3 has 14 residues. CDR3 DNA: TGTGCCAGCAGCTCGACTAGCGACCCATACGAGCAGTACTTC. Translating gives CASSSTSDPYEQYF. The full variable domain, completed using reference TRBV5-4 and TRBJ2-7, is ETGVTQSPTHLIKTRGQQVTLRCSSQSGHNTVSWYQQALGQGPQFIFQYYREEENGRGNFPPRFSGLQFPNYSSELNVNALELDDSALYLCASSSTSDPYEQYFGPGTRLTVT.

The chain recombines TRBV9 with TRBJ2-2; D is unresolved. The V end was cut by 4 bases, the J end by 0 bases, with 13 bases between. Per germline, CDR1 SGDLS and CDR2 YYNGEE. This CDR3 is built from 16 residues. The CDR3 spells CASSPSGGANTGELFF. The CDR3 DNA follows: TGTGCCAGCAGCCCTTCTGGCGGAGCGAACACCGGGGAGCTGTTTTTT. The entire variable domain, with the rest obtained from reference TRBV9 and TRBJ2-2, is as follows: DSGVTQTPKHLITATGQRVTLRCSPRSGDLSVYWYQQSLDQGLQFLIQYYNGEERAKGNILERFSAQQFPDLHSELNLSSLELGDSALYFCASSPSGGANTGELFFGEGSRLTVL.

This clone was counted between two and nine times. This chain links TRBV4-3 with TRBJ2-7, with D maybe TRBD1 (5 bases). Germline CDR1 LGHNA, CDR2 YSLEER. V lost 3 bases and J 6 bases, leaving 12 bases between the germline ends. The CDR3 loop spans 13 amino acids. The CDR3, as DNA: TGCGCCAGCAGCCAGGTCAGGGCGGCCGAGCAGTACTTC. Encoded protein: CASSQVRAAEQYF.

This rearrangement joins TRBV5-6 to TRBJ2-5; possibly TRBD2 for D (6 bases). The length of the CDR3 is 15 residues. Germline CDR1 reads SGHDT; CDR2 reads YYEEEE. V was cut by 0 bases and J by 5 bases, with 14 bases left in between. This CDR3 is CASSLGQGGGETQYF. The CDR3 bases are TGTGCCAGCAGCTTGGGGCAGGGAGGCGGGGAGACCCAGTACTTC. The full variable domain, completed using reference TRBV5-6 and TRBJ2-5, is DAGVTQSPTHLIKTRGQQVTLRCSPKSGHDTVSWYQQALGQGPQFIFQYYEEEERQRGNFPDRFSGHQFPNYSSELNVNALLLGDSALYLCASSLGQGGGETQYFGPGTRLLVL.

This clone appeared a single time. V and J are TRBV28 and TRBJ1-2; TRBD1 matches at 8 bases. CDR3 length: 15 residues. The J segment lost 4 bases and the V segment lost 2 bases, leaving 6 bases of the junction unmatched. CDR1 is MDHEN, CDR2 SYDVKM, per germline. The CDR3 DNA sequence: TGTGCCAGCAGTTTAACGTGGACAGGGAGCTATGGCTACACCTTC. Residues: CASSLTWTGSYGYTF.

The chain couples TRBV10-3 to TRBJ1-4; D perhaps matches TRBD1 (5 bases). V lost 0 bases to trimming and J lost 5 bases, with 13 bases between them. Germline V gene data show CDR1 as ENHRY and CDR2 as SYGVKD. The CDR3 is 16 amino acids. CDR3 sequence: CAISESGPGANEKLFF. CDR3 sequence (DNA): TGTGCCATCAGTGAGTCGGGACCCGGGGCCAATGAAAAACTGTTTTTT.

The rearrangement uses TRBV27 and TRBJ2-7, with 9 positions matching TRBD2. The CDR3 length is 15 residues. The V segment lost 6 bases and the J segment 2 bases; nucleotides outside the gene matches: 8. The germline V gene encodes CDR1 MNHEY and CDR2 SMNVEV (reference sequence). CDR3 sequence (DNA): TGTGCCAGCAGCCTAAGACTAGCGGAGACCTACGAGCAGTACTTC. Translated, it gives CASSLRLAETYEQYF.

The table lists this clone with a few counts. This sequence joins TRBV10-3 and TRBJ2-7; the match to TRBD2 covers 11 bases. With 6 bases clipped from V and 5 bases from J, the junction kept 9 bases outside the gene matches. CDR1 ENHRY and CDR2 SYGVKD come from the germline V gene. CDR3 length: 15 amino acids. CDR3 bases: TGTGCCATCAGCGAGACTAGCGGGATCCCCAACGAGCAGTACTTC. It specifies CAISETSGIPNEQYF.

The genes are TRBV28 and TRBJ1-5; tentative D call: TRBD1 (6 bases). This CDR3 is 16 amino acids long. CDR1 is MDHEN, CDR2 SYDVKM, per germline. V was clipped by 1 base and J by 5 bases, with 15 bases between them. The CDR3 sequence is CASSLSPQGGDQPQHF. The CDR3 bases are TGTGCCAGCAGTTTATCCCCACAGGGAGGTGATCAGCCCCAGCATTTT.

J is TRBJ1-1 and V is TRBV6-5; D not resolved. Between the trimmed V and J ends, which lost 0 bases and 4 bases, there was a span of 9 bases. Germline CDR1 and CDR2: MNHEY and SVGAGI. This CDR3 is 14 amino acids long. The CDR3 sequence: CASSYSELLTEAFF. The CDR3 nucleotides are TGTGCCAGCAGTTACTCGGAACTGCTCACTGAAGCTTTCTTT.